Given below is one T cell receptor beta chain in context. This entry comes from a study of technical replicates of blood from a handful of donors. J lost 2 bases, V lost 6 bases, and 5 bases had no gene match. The CDR3 is 13 residues long. Germline loops: CDR1 SQVTM, CDR2 ANQGSEA. The repertoire was sequenced with immunoSEQ multiplex PCR; TCRdb's copy has only in-frame clones and lacks some. The data contain tens of thousands of clones, 75% to 95% of them singletons. The chain has TRBV29-1 and TRBJ2-3, with TRBD1 matching over 7 bases. This receptor was taken from a human donor in good health. Material for sequencing was T cells isolated from PBMCs. CDR3 in DNA: TGCAGCGTCCGGGACAGCAACACAGATACGCAGTATTTT. Amino acid sequence: CSVRDSNTDTQYF.